The sequence of this TCR beta chain was determined in a study of blood T cell repertoires in COVID-19. Study context: Some COVID-19 samples were acute and others convalescent; all came from the United States, Italy and Spain. The cDNA or gDNA used as material had been derived from T cells, B-cell-depleted T cells, or PBMCs.

Only in-frame clones appear in the TCRdb table, and some are missing; sequencing was by immunoSEQ multiplex PCR. Counted here are about 400,000 clones, approximately 88% occurring once; the ten biggest clones make up around 2%. Assignments of participants to cohorts depended upon their own reported clinical history. Trimming cost V 3 bases and J 3 bases; bases outside gene matches: 8. The CDR3 is 16 residues long. Germline CDR1 MNHNS, CDR2 SASEGT. The V and J genes are TRBV6-1 and TRBJ2-7, with 10 bases that match TRBD1. The sequenced sample was PBMCs or T cells enriched from blood (not recorded which). This TCR derives from a woman aged 40-49 years with acute COVID-19. CDR3 region: CASSEATGGYYYEQYF. The CDR3 DNA reads TGTGCCAGCAGTGAGGCGACAGGGGGCTATTACTACGAGCAGTACTTC.